Each of the 32 T cell receptor beta chains below was sequenced from the same sample in a study of chemoradiotherapy in HPV16-positive cancers. The repertoire was sequenced with immunoSEQ multiplex PCR; TCRdb's copy has only in-frame clones and lacks some. The sample consists of roughly 5,600 clones, roughly 82% of them appearing once. The sequences come from tumor tissue, collected from a patient who underwent chemoradiotherapy. The receptors derive from a human donor with HPV-associated anogenital cancer.

The chain employs TRBV2 and TRBJ2-2; D ambiguous. Trimming took 3 bases from V and 8 from J, leaving 4 bases between them. CDR3 length equals 11 residues. Germline V gives CDR1 SNHLY, CDR2 FYNNEI. In DNA, the CDR3 is TGTGCCAGCAGTGAGTGGGGGGAGCTGTTTTTT. Translation: CASSEWGELFF.

The chain carries TRBV4-3 and TRBJ1-2; TRBD1 agrees at 7 bases. Germline lookup yields CDR1 LGHNA and CDR2 YSLEER. This CDR3 has 17 residues. V dropped 0 bases and J dropped 4; count of bases not matched to a gene: 11. CDR3 residues: CASSQEGTAFASYGYTF. The CDR3 bases are TGCGCCAGCAGCCAAGAGGGGACAGCCTTTGCAAGCTATGGCTACACCTTC.

V and J are TRBV5-1 and TRBJ2-7; the D gene is possibly TRBD2 (6 bases). There are 14 residues in the CDR3. Germline CDR1 reads SGHRS; CDR2 reads YFSETQ. The V end lost 3 bases, the J end lost 2 bases, and 12 bases lay between the germline ends. The CDR3 DNA reads as TGCGCCAGCAGCTGGGGGGAAGCTCCCTACGAGCAGTACTTC. Its protein product is CASSWGEAPYEQYF.

The rearrangement joins TRBV6-1 to TRBJ2-2; no definite D call. V was trimmed by 6 bases and J by 7 bases, leaving 12 bases between them. This CDR3 is built from 13 residues. Germline V lookup: CDR1 MNHNS, CDR2 SASEGT. The CDR3 DNA follows: TGTGCCAGCAGCTACAGAATGGTCGGGGAGCTGTTTTTT. Translated, it gives CASSYRMVGELFF.

This clone is a singleton in its sample. The chain links TRBV9 to TRBJ1-2; D uncertain. This CDR3 contains 13 residues. V lost 0 bases, J lost 1 base, and 4 bases lay in between. CDR1 is SGDLS, CDR2 YYNGEE, per germline. CDR3 sequence reads: CASSVEDNYGYTF. The CDR3 bases are TGTGCCAGCAGCGTAGAGGATAACTATGGCTACACCTTC.

The DNA of the CDR3 is TGTGCCAGCAGTTTCCTAGCCGGGGCAGATACGCAGTATTTT. Translated: CASSFLAGADTQYF. The J gene is TRBJ2-3, the V gene TRBV6-5; TRBD2 might be the D (5 bases). CDR1 and CDR2 from the germline V gene are MNHEY and SVGAGI. Trimming removed 4 bases from V and 4 bases from J, with 12 bases in between. The CDR3 is 14 amino acids.

This clone was recorded once. V and J are TRBV7-2 and TRBJ2-1; 7 positions match TRBD1. The CDR3 sequence is 14 residues long. The V gene end was trimmed by 6 bases and the J gene end by 4 bases; junction bases not matched to a gene: 6. Germline lookup yields CDR1 SGHTA and CDR2 FQGNSA. The CDR3 DNA reads as TGTGCCAGCAGTTACCCGGGACAGTACAATGAGCAGTTCTTC. This codes for CASSYPGQYNEQFF.

V is TRBV6-5 and J is TRBJ2-7; unclear D gene. Germline V gene data show CDR1 as MNHEY and CDR2 as SVGAGI. There are 13 residues in the CDR3. Trimming pared 8 bases from V and 3 bases from J, leaving 14 bases between. CDR3 region: CASGQSNLYEQYF. The CDR3 nucleotides read TGTGCCAGCGGCCAATCAAACCTCTACGAGCAGTACTTC.

The gene calls are TRBV19 and TRBJ1-2; TRBD1 matches at 7 bases. This CDR3 comprises 13 residues. Looked up from germline, CDR1 is LNHDA and CDR2 is SQIVND (reference sequence). J gave up 3 bases and V 3 bases, and 1 base lay outside the gene matches. CDR3 coding DNA: TGTGCCAGTAGTATTGACAGGGACTATGGCTACACCTTC. Translating gives CASSIDRDYGYTF.

The rearrangement links TRBV15 to TRBJ1-2; D is uncertain. Germline V CDR1 and CDR2: LNHNV, YYDKDF (reference sequence). The CDR3 covers 14 residues. Between the trimmed V and J ends, which lost 1 base and 5 bases, there was a span of 11 bases. The CDR3 DNA reads as TGTGCCACCAGCAGAGCGGGCAGTACATATGGCTACACCTTC. Amino acid sequence: CATSRAGSTYGYTF.

This clone appeared a few times. The gene calls are TRBV19 and TRBJ1-5; D unclear. This CDR3 is 15 amino acids long. Trimming shortened V by 1 base and J by 2 bases, and 9 bases separated the two germline ends. The germline V gene has CDR1 LNHDA and CDR2 SQIVND (reference sequence). The CDR3 region is CASSIGLRGNQPQHF. In DNA, the CDR3 is TGTGCCAGTAGTATAGGGTTGAGGGGCAATCAGCCCCAGCATTTT.

This chain connects TRBV2 to TRBJ1-6; 8 bases are a match to TRBD1. Germline V lookup: CDR1 SNHLY, CDR2 FYNNEI. V gave up 7 bases and J gave up 7 bases; unmatched junction bases: 9. This CDR3 has 15 amino acids. CDR3 nucleotide sequence: TGTGCCAGCACCGCGGACAGGGTCCAGAATTCACCCCTCCACTTT. It is translated as CASTADRVQNSPLHF.

This rearrangement joins TRBV5-6 to TRBJ2-1; either TRBD1 or TRBD2 may supply D (5 bases each). The germline gives CDR1 SGHDT, CDR2 YYEEEE. Between the trimmed V and J ends, which lost 2 bases and 12 bases, there was a span of 12 bases. This CDR3 is built from 12 residues. The CDR3 nucleotides read TGTGCCAGCAGCTTTGGGACGCCCCGGCAGTTCTTC. Amino acid sequence: CASSFGTPRQFF.

The chain couples TRBV7-2 to TRBJ2-5; maybe TRBD2 (6 bases). Trimming took 1 base from V and 3 from J, leaving 18 bases between them. The CDR3 has 17 amino acids. From germline, CDR1 is SGHTA and CDR2 FQGNSA. This chain's CDR3 is CASSLVVRAGSKETQYF. The DNA for the CDR3 is TGTGCCAGCAGCTTAGTCGTTCGGGCGGGATCGAAAGAGACCCAGTACTTC.

The chain has TRBV7-8 and TRBJ2-1; no clear D. The CDR3 is 12 amino acids. Deletions cut 4 bases from V and 12 bases from J, with 13 bases between. Germline-derived CDR1 and CDR2 are SGHVS and FQNEAQ. CDR3 DNA: TGTGCCAGCAGCTCGTCCGGAACCAGGCAGTTCTTC. This translates into CASSSSGTRQFF.

The rearrangement uses TRBV7-3 and TRBJ2-2; D is undetermined. The CDR3 length is 12 residues. V lost 2 bases, J lost 7 bases, and 5 bases lay in between. Germline-derived CDR1 and CDR2 are SGHTA and FQGTGA. CDR3 loop: CASSLGVGELFF. The CDR3 DNA follows: TGTGCCAGCAGCTTAGGGGTCGGGGAGCTGTTTTTT.

This clone was picked up a small number of times. The chain links TRBV25-1 to TRBJ2-7; perhaps TRBD2 as D (7 bases). V was clipped by 5 bases and J by 0 bases, with 11 bases between them. The V gene's germline CDR1 is MGHDK and CDR2 SYGVNS. The CDR3 runs 14 residues. This chain's CDR3 is CASSRGGSSYEQYF. The CDR3 region has the DNA TGTGCCAGCAGTAGGGGGGGGAGCTCCTACGAGCAGTACTTC.

This rearrangement joins TRBV5-4 to TRBJ1-1, with D maybe TRBD1 (6 bases). The CDR3 has 15 amino acids. V lost 0 bases, J lost 2 bases, and 11 bases lay in between. Germline V gene lookup returns CDR1 SGHNT and CDR2 YYREEE (reference sequence). The CDR3: CASSLGGHGNTEAFF. The CDR3, as DNA: TGTGCCAGCAGCTTGGGGGGGCACGGTAACACTGAAGCTTTCTTT. Full variable domain (missing parts from reference TRBV5-4 and TRBJ1-1): ETGVTQSPTHLIKTRGQQVTLRCSSQSGHNTVSWYQQALGQGPQFIFQYYREEENGRGNFPPRFSGLQFPNYSSELNVNALELDDSALYLCASSLGGHGNTEAFFGQGTRLTVV.

The chain uses TRBV7-9 and TRBJ1-2; TRBD1 agrees at 7 bases. Germline V CDR1 and CDR2: SEHNR, FQNEAQ (reference sequence). The CDR3 runs to 16 residues. Trimming at V came to 5 bases and at J to 2 bases, leaving 11 bases not matched to a gene. The chain's CDR3 is CASSVRGTAINYGYTF. CDR3 DNA sequence: TGTGCCAGCAGCGTAAGAGGGACAGCGATCAACTATGGCTACACCTTC.

CDR3 DNA: TGTGCCAGCAGCTTGATGTCTGGGGGGGCGGGAGATACGCAGTATTTT. Translated, it gives CASSLMSGGAGDTQYF. V is TRBV4-2 and J is TRBJ2-3; a possible D gene is TRBD2 (7 bases). CDR3 length equals 16 residues. Germline V CDR1 and CDR2: LGHNA, YNFKEQ. Trimming removed 5 bases at V and 5 bases at J, with 20 bases between.

CDR3 bases: TGTGCCAGCAGTTCCGGGACCACTCCCGGGGGCATTCAGTACTTC. It is translated as CASSSGTTPGGIQYF. This sequence joins TRBV7-2 and TRBJ2-4; D possibly corresponds to TRBD2 (6 bases). Trimming took off 6 bases at V and 9 bases at J, with 21 bases between the two ends. This CDR3 comprises 15 residues. Germline V CDR1 and CDR2: SGHTA, FQGNSA.

This clone was counted a few times. V gene TRBV15 combines with J gene TRBJ2-1; D possibly corresponds to TRBD1 (5 bases). Trimming removed 0 bases at V and 2 bases at J, with 8 bases between. The CDR3 has 15 residues. Germline-derived CDR1 and CDR2 are LNHNV and YYDKDF (reference sequence). CDR3 DNA: TGTGCCACCAGCAGAGACAGGGCGGCCTACAATGAGCAGTTCTTC. Translation gives CATSRDRAAYNEQFF.

The CDR3 nucleotides are TGTGCCAGCAGCCTGGATCTCGGGGTTGGTCAGCCCCAGCATTTT. This codes for CASSLDLGVGQPQHF. The J gene is TRBJ1-5, the V gene TRBV7-9; D is ambiguous. V lost 5 bases and J 6 bases, leaving 17 bases between the germline ends. Germline V gives CDR1 SEHNR, CDR2 FQNEAQ (reference sequence). The CDR3 is 15 amino acids.

The genes are TRBV5-1 and TRBJ1-1; D is unresolved. The V gene lost 0 bases and the J gene lost 5 bases, with 2 bases spanning the gap. CDR1 is SGHRS, CDR2 YFSETQ, per germline. The length of the CDR3 is 11 residues. In DNA, the CDR3 is TGCGCCAGCAGCTTGGGGACTGAAGCTTTCTTT. Its translation is CASSLGTEAFF.

The J gene is TRBJ1-2, the V gene TRBV10-3; TRBD1 might be the D (5 bases). V was cut by 0 bases and J by 2 bases, with 10 bases left in between. This CDR3 has 15 residues. Per the germline V gene, CDR1 is ENHRY and CDR2 is SYGVKD. CDR3 DNA: TGTGCCATCAGTGAGTCAGGGGCGGCCAACTATGGCTACACCTTC. Protein: CAISESGAANYGYTF.

Here the CDR3 DNA reads TGTGCCAGCAGCACAAGCGGGGGTAAAACCCAGTACTTC. Amino acids: CASSTSGGKTQYF. The chain carries TRBV2 and TRBJ2-5; 8 nucleotides align to TRBD2. CDR1 SNHLY and CDR2 FYNNEI come from the germline V gene. This CDR3 region has 13 residues. After removal of 6 bases from V and 8 bases from J, the junction contained 8 bases not matched to a gene.

The V call is TRBV6-1, the J call TRBJ2-1, with 10 bases matching TRBD2. Germline V lookup: CDR1 MNHNS, CDR2 SASEGT. This CDR3 is 14 amino acids long. J lost 5 bases, V lost 10 bases, and 8 bases had no gene match. The CDR3: CAIFSGGVNNEQFF. The CDR3 coding sequence is TGTGCCATCTTCAGCGGGGGGGTAAACAATGAGCAGTTCTTC.

This sequence joins TRBV10-3 and TRBJ2-2; 10 nucleotides match TRBD2. The germline V gene encodes CDR1 ENHRY and CDR2 SYGVKD. With V trimmed by 8 bases and J by 7 bases, 10 bases remained unmatched. This CDR3 is 15 amino acids long. The CDR3 sequence: CAIGERGGPVGELFF. CDR3 DNA: TGTGCCATCGGCGAGCGGGGGGGCCCTGTCGGGGAGCTGTTTTTT.

The rearrangement uses TRBV4-1 and TRBJ1-3, with TRBD1 matching over 10 bases. The V segment lost 4 bases and the J segment 0 bases; nucleotides outside the gene matches: 3. From germline, CDR1 is MGHRA and CDR2 YSYEKL. The CDR3 is made up of 16 amino acids. The CDR3 here is CASSPGQGSSGNTIYF. The CDR3 DNA follows: TGCGCCAGCAGCCCGGGACAGGGGAGCTCTGGAAACACCATATATTTT.

V gene TRBV5-4 combines with J gene TRBJ2-1; 9 positions match TRBD2. Germline V gives CDR1 SGHNT, CDR2 YYREEE (reference sequence). CDR3 length: 15 residues. V shed 4 bases and J 5 bases; nucleotides not matched to a gene: 7. The CDR3 bases are TGTGCCAGCAGCGGATCGGGACTAGCAAACAATGAGCAGTTCTTC. Protein: CASSGSGLANNEQFF.

This clone was counted once. This sequence joins TRBV19 and TRBJ2-3, with D tentatively TRBD1 or TRBD2 (5 bases each). The CDR3 is 15 amino acids. Germline loops: CDR1 LNHDA, CDR2 SQIVND (reference sequence). The V gene lost 3 bases and the J gene lost 1 base, with 11 bases spanning the gap. CDR3 amino acids: CASSMWDGGTDTQYF. CDR3 nucleotides: TGTGCCAGTAGTATGTGGGACGGGGGCACAGATACGCAGTATTTT. The complete variable domain, with remaining parts taken from reference TRBV19 and TRBJ2-3, reads DGGITQSPKYLFRKEGQNVTLSCEQNLNHDAMYWYRQDPGQGLRLIYYSQIVNDFQKGDIAEGYSVSREKKESFPLTVTSAQKNPTAFYLCASSMWDGGTDTQYFGPGTRLTVL.

This chain connects TRBV7-3 to TRBJ2-3; D may correspond to TRBD1 or TRBD2 (6 bases each). Between the trimmed V and J ends, which lost 8 bases and 6 bases, there was a span of 21 bases. This CDR3 contains 15 residues. Looked up from germline, CDR1 is SGHTA and CDR2 is FQGTGA. This CDR3 reads CASSIWGATTDTQYF. The CDR3 DNA follows: TGTGCCAGCTCGATTTGGGGGGCCACCACGGATACGCAGTATTTT.